A selection of T cell receptor beta chains follows, all from one sample in a study of OX40 agonist ivuxolimab in advanced cancers. TCRdb's table, derived via immunoSEQ multiplex PCR, lists solely in-frame clones and lacks some. The sample carries 60,000 to 75,000 clones, 65% to 85% recorded once. Sequences were derived from CD4+ or CD8+ T cells sorted from blood, sampled in a trial of the OX40 agonist ivuxolimab. Receptors originate from an adult with an advanced solid tumor such as melanoma, head and neck, liver or kidney cancer. Both conserved end residues are part of each CDR3. Each record gives: D gene, J gene, V gene, clone size, CDR3 protein, CDR3 DNA. A D gene is named only where the DNA matches it firmly. The size entry is marked missing in some rows and otherwise reads once, few, many or a size class.

d_call: TRBD2
j_call: TRBJ2-7
v_call: TRBV6-1
clone_size: few
cdr3_aa: CASIAGGRNSYEQYF
cdr3_nt: TGTGCCAGCATAGCGGGGGGCCGGAACTCCTACGAGCAGTACTTC

d_call: NA
j_call: TRBJ2-3
v_call: TRBV25-1
clone_size: few
cdr3_aa: CASSEAGLDTQYF
cdr3_nt: TGTGCCAGCAGTGAAGCCGGGTTAGATACGCAGTATTTT

d_call: NA
j_call: TRBJ1-1
v_call: TRBV6-5
clone_size: NA
cdr3_aa: CASSPPGGNTEAFF
cdr3_nt: TGTGCCAGCAGTCCCCCGGGGGGAAACACTGAAGCTTTCTTT

d_call: NA
j_call: TRBJ1-1
v_call: TRBV6-5
clone_size: few
cdr3_aa: CASRRHQGEAFF
cdr3_nt: TGTGCCAGCAGGAGACATCAGGGGGAAGCTTTCTTT

d_call: NA
j_call: TRBJ2-2
v_call: TRBV30
clone_size: NA
cdr3_aa: CAWRLGVNTGELFF
cdr3_nt: TGTGCCTGGAGGTTAGGGGTAAACACCGGGGAGCTGTTTTTT

d_call: TRBD2
j_call: TRBJ2-7
v_call: TRBV9
clone_size: NA
cdr3_aa: CASSLGLLGHEQYF
cdr3_nt: TGTGCCAGCAGCCTGGGACTATTGGGACACGAGCAGTACTTC

d_call: TRBD1
j_call: TRBJ1-1
v_call: TRBV6-5
clone_size: once
cdr3_aa: CASREQGPAFF
cdr3_nt: TGTGCCAGCAGGGAACAGGGGCCAGCTTTCTTT

d_call: NA
j_call: TRBJ2-7
v_call: TRBV5-1
clone_size: once
cdr3_aa: CASSSGPSSYEQYF
cdr3_nt: TGCGCCAGCAGCTCCGGGCCATCTAGCTACGAGCAGTACTTC

d_call: TRBD1
j_call: TRBJ1-1
v_call: TRBV19
clone_size: NA
cdr3_aa: CASSYLGQGVSEAFF
cdr3_nt: TGTGCCAGTAGCTACCTCGGACAGGGGGTGTCTGAAGCTTTCTTT

d_call: TRBD2
j_call: TRBJ2-3
v_call: TRBV19
clone_size: NA
cdr3_aa: CASSPTSGPTDTQYF
cdr3_nt: TGTGCCAGTAGTCCGACTAGCGGACCCACAGATACGCAGTATTTT

d_call: NA
j_call: TRBJ2-3
v_call: TRBV18
clone_size: NA
cdr3_aa: CASLIEGTRTDTQYF
cdr3_nt: TGTGCCAGCCTCATTGAGGGGACCCGCACAGATACGCAGTATTTT

d_call: TRBD1
j_call: TRBJ1-4
v_call: TRBV11-2
clone_size: few
cdr3_aa: CASSLGLGDRNNEKLFF
cdr3_nt: TGTGCCAGCAGCTTAGGATTGGGGGACAGGAATAATGAAAAACTGTTTTTT

d_call: NA
j_call: TRBJ1-4
v_call: TRBV6-5
clone_size: NA
cdr3_aa: CASSSRRGGNEKLFF
cdr3_nt: TGTGCCAGCAGTTCAAGGCGCGGGGGTAATGAAAAACTGTTTTTT

d_call: NA
j_call: TRBJ1-2
v_call: TRBV18
clone_size: few
cdr3_aa: CASSPGDSGYTF
cdr3_nt: TGTGCCAGCTCACCCGGGGATAGTGGCTACACCTTC

d_call: NA
j_call: TRBJ1-6
v_call: TRBV30
clone_size: few
cdr3_aa: CAWSLWEGRDSPLHF
cdr3_nt: TGTGCCTGGAGTCTCTGGGAGGGGAGGGATTCACCCCTCCACTTT

d_call: NA
j_call: TRBJ1-6
v_call: TRBV6-5
clone_size: NA
cdr3_aa: CASSYSSSSYNSPLHF
cdr3_nt: TGTGCCAGCAGTTACTCATCCAGCTCCTATAATTCACCCCTCCACTTT

d_call: TRBD1
j_call: TRBJ1-1
v_call: TRBV19
clone_size: few
cdr3_aa: CASRGQQNMNTEAFF
cdr3_nt: TGTGCCAGCCGGGGACAGCAGAACATGAACACTGAAGCTTTCTTT

d_call: NA
j_call: TRBJ1-2
v_call: TRBV6-5
clone_size: NA
cdr3_aa: CATTTGGGYGYTF
cdr3_nt: TGTGCCACTACGACGGGGGGTGGGTATGGCTACACCTTC

d_call: TRBD1
j_call: TRBJ2-1
v_call: TRBV30
clone_size: once
cdr3_aa: CAWNEGQGVWNEQFF
cdr3_nt: TGTGCCTGGAACGAGGGACAGGGGGTTTGGAATGAGCAGTTCTTC

d_call: NA
j_call: TRBJ2-7
v_call: TRBV6-5
clone_size: NA
cdr3_aa: CASRGIWDYEQYF
cdr3_nt: TGTGCCAGCCGGGGGATTTGGGACTACGAGCAGTACTTC

d_call: NA
j_call: TRBJ1-5
v_call: TRBV5-4
clone_size: NA
cdr3_aa: CASSEGSDSNQPQHF
cdr3_nt: TGTGCCAGCAGCGAAGGGAGCGACAGCAATCAGCCCCAGCATTTT

d_call: TRBD2
j_call: TRBJ2-5
v_call: TRBV14
clone_size: NA
cdr3_aa: CASSNDGGLAGVGRGTQYF
cdr3_nt: TGTGCCAGCAGTAACGACGGCGGACTAGCGGGGGTCGGACGGGGGACCCAGTACTTC

d_call: TRBD1
j_call: TRBJ1-6
v_call: TRBV25-1
clone_size: NA
cdr3_aa: CASRTGVIGSGSPLHF
cdr3_nt: TGTGCCAGCAGGACAGGGGTTATAGGATCGGGATCACCCCTCCACTTT

d_call: TRBD1
j_call: TRBJ2-2
v_call: TRBV7-9
clone_size: NA
cdr3_aa: CASSLDRVWAGELFF
cdr3_nt: TGTGCCAGCAGCCTGGACAGGGTTTGGGCCGGGGAGCTGTTTTTT

d_call: NA
j_call: TRBJ2-5
v_call: TRBV19
clone_size: NA
cdr3_aa: CASSAGTGSSTQYF
cdr3_nt: TGTGCCAGTAGTGCCGGGACCGGGTCTTCGACCCAGTACTTC

d_call: NA
j_call: TRBJ2-2
v_call: TRBV19
clone_size: few
cdr3_aa: CASSILGGRNTGELFF
cdr3_nt: TGTGCCAGTAGTATCCTCGGCGGGCGAAACACCGGGGAGCTGTTTTTT

d_call: TRBD1
j_call: TRBJ1-1
v_call: TRBV11-1
clone_size: NA
cdr3_aa: CASSLEGATNTEAFF
cdr3_nt: TGTGCCAGCAGCTTAGAGGGGGCAACGAACACTGAAGCTTTCTTT

d_call: NA
j_call: TRBJ2-3
v_call: TRBV27
clone_size: NA
cdr3_aa: CASSPSEGDTQYF
cdr3_nt: TGTGCCAGCAGTCCCTCAGAAGGGGATACGCAGTATTTT

d_call: TRBD1
j_call: TRBJ1-6
v_call: TRBV11-2
clone_size: NA
cdr3_aa: CASSPFQGAGSPLHF
cdr3_nt: TGTGCCAGCAGCCCCTTCCAGGGGGCGGGTTCACCCCTCCACTTT

d_call: NA
j_call: TRBJ1-5
v_call: TRBV30
clone_size: NA
cdr3_aa: CAWSPGSGAPWHF
cdr3_nt: TGTGCCTGGAGTCCCGGTAGTGGGGCGCCTTGGCATTTT

d_call: TRBD1
j_call: TRBJ1-2
v_call: TRBV27
clone_size: NA
cdr3_aa: CASSLTGGGGYGYTF
cdr3_nt: TGTGCCAGCAGCCTCACAGGGGGGGGTGGCTATGGCTACACCTTC

d_call: NA
j_call: TRBJ1-5
v_call: TRBV5-5
clone_size: NA
cdr3_aa: CASSRLQSNQPQHF
cdr3_nt: TGTGCCAGCAGCCGGCTACAGAGTAATCAGCCCCAGCATTTT

d_call: TRBD1
j_call: TRBJ1-5
v_call: TRBV2
clone_size: NA
cdr3_aa: CASSGQGVGLSNQPQHF
cdr3_nt: TGTGCCAGCAGTGGACAGGGGGTCGGTCTTAGCAATCAGCCCCAGCATTTT